Shown below are 3 T cell receptor beta chains from a single sample sequenced in a study of blood T cell repertoires in COVID-19. Repertoires were generated with immunoSEQ multiplex PCR, while TCRdb's copy carries only in-frame clones and drops some. The data show about 250,000 clones, with roughly 80% seen just once and 4.7% held by the top ten. The sequenced sample consisted of peripheral blood. The source is a woman in her seventies with acute or convalescent COVID-19.

This CDR3 reads CASSLGPGTGNEQYF. In nucleotides, the CDR3 is TGCGCCAGCAGCTTAGGTCCCGGGACAGGAAACGAGCAGTACTTC. This chain uses TRBV5-1 with TRBJ2-7; 8 nucleotides match TRBD1. CDR3 length equals 15 residues. The V gene end was trimmed by 2 bases and the J gene end by 5 bases; junction bases not matched to a gene: 9. The germline gives CDR1 SGHRS, CDR2 YFSETQ.

The genes are TRBV30 and TRBJ1-5; unclear D gene. CDR3 size: 12 residues. Between the trimmed V and J ends, which lost 5 bases and 10 bases, there was a span of 15 bases. The germline CDR1 and CDR2 sequences are GTSNPN and SVGIG (reference sequence). In nucleotides, the CDR3 is TGTGCCTGGGGGGAGTCTCGGGTTCCCCAGCATTTT. Residues: CAWGESRVPQHF.

This clone was recorded a few times. This chain links TRBV5-1 with TRBJ2-2; 8 bases line up with TRBD1. V lost 3 bases, J lost 5 bases, and 9 bases stayed unmatched. CDR3 length: 16 amino acids. CDR1 is SGHRS, CDR2 YFSETQ, per germline. The CDR3 loop reads CASSSAGQGETGELFF. CDR3 coding DNA: TGCGCCAGCAGCTCGGCAGGACAGGGAGAGACCGGGGAGCTGTTTTTT. Full variable domain (remainder filled in from reference TRBV5-1 and TRBJ2-2): KAGVTQTPRYLIKTRGQQVTLSCSPISGHRSVSWYQQTPGQGLQFLFEYFSETQRNKGNFPGRFSGRQFSNSRSEMNVSTLELGDSALYLCASSSAGQGETGELFFGEGSRLTVL.